The 20 T cell receptor beta chains given below trace back to one sample, sequenced in a study of identical twins. TCRdb reprocessed the 5' RACE reads via MiXCR and lists one record per CDR3 protein. The sample carries about 570,000 distinct CDR3 sequences, around a tenth recorded once. These records were also assigned to another study, of yellow fever vaccine responses in identical twins.

Material for sequencing was PBMCs. These receptors all stem from a woman between 18 and 30 years old in good health.

The chain is built from TRBV11-2 and TRBJ2-1; D ambiguous. The CDR3 runs to 16 residues. The germline V and J ends were trimmed by 5 bases and 8 bases, with 22 bases remaining between them. Germline V gene data show CDR1 as SGHAT and CDR2 as FQNNGV. This CDR3 is CASSPTGPRKPDEQFF. DNA for the CDR3: TGTGCCAGCAGCCCAACCGGGCCCAGAAAACCCGATGAGCAGTTCTTC. The variable domain in full, with the rest retrieved from reference TRBV11-2 and TRBJ2-1, is EAGVAQSPRYKIIEKRQSVAFWCNPISGHATLYWYQQILGQGPKLLIQFQNNGVVDDSQLPKDRFSAERLKGVDSTLKIQPAKLEDSAVYLCASSPTGPRKPDEQFFGPGTRLTVL.

The rearrangement links TRBV6-5 to TRBJ2-7, with D possibly matching TRBD1 (6 bases). Germline V lookup: CDR1 MNHEY, CDR2 SVGAGI. V was pared by 2 bases and J by 8 bases, with 10 bases between. The CDR3 totals 12 residues. The CDR3 coding sequence is TGTGCCAGCAGTTACGTGGGGGCCCAGCAGTACTTC. Its translation: CASSYVGAQQYF.

The chain uses TRBV3-1 and TRBJ2-5, with 9 bases lining up with TRBD1. Germline-derived CDR1 and CDR2 are LGHDT and YNNKEL (reference sequence). This CDR3 has 16 residues. The V gene end was trimmed by 0 bases and the J gene end by 4 bases; junction bases not matched to a gene: 6. This CDR3 is CASSQDLGTGRETQYF. The CDR3 bases are TGTGCCAGCAGCCAAGATCTGGGGACAGGGAGAGAGACCCAGTACTTC.

The gene calls are TRBV29-1 and TRBJ2-1; D is unclear. This CDR3 has 12 residues. Trimming took 1 base from V and 6 from J, leaving 7 bases between them. Germline CDR1 is SQVTM and CDR2 is ANQGSEA. Here the CDR3 reads CSVEGATNEQFF. The CDR3 bases are TGCAGCGTTGAAGGGGCGACCAATGAGCAGTTCTTC.

The CDR3 reads CASRSGTGGSGANVLTF. CDR3 in DNA: TGTGCCAGCAGATCCGGGACAGGGGGCTCTGGGGCCAACGTCCTGACTTTC. This chain connects TRBV6-1 to TRBJ2-6; TRBD1 matches 11 bases. This CDR3 comprises 17 residues. With 6 bases clipped from V and 0 bases from J, the junction kept 4 bases outside the gene matches. CDR1 is MNHNS, CDR2 SASEGT, per germline.

The rearrangement uses TRBV20-1 and TRBJ1-1; D gene unclear. The germline gives CDR1 DFQATT, CDR2 SNEGSKA (reference sequence). CDR3 length: 15 amino acids. V was pared by 2 bases and J by 0 bases, with 13 bases between. CDR3 sequence: CSARFFGDMNTEAFF. CDR3 DNA sequence: TGCAGTGCTAGATTTTTCGGAGACATGAACACTGAAGCTTTCTTT.

The chain couples TRBV11-2 to TRBJ2-5, with D possibly being TRBD2 (6 bases). Germline V lookup: CDR1 SGHAT, CDR2 FQNNGV. This CDR3 contains 16 residues. V lost 2 bases, J lost 1 base, and 14 bases lay in between. CDR3 coding DNA: TGTGCCAGCAGCTTAATGACTTCGCGGGGCCAAGAGACCCAGTACTTC. Protein product: CASSLMTSRGQETQYF.

The rearrangement links TRBV27 to TRBJ2-3; TRBD2 might be the D (5 bases). Germline-derived CDR1 and CDR2 are MNHEY and SMNVEV (reference sequence). Trimming cost V 8 bases and J 4 bases, with 13 bases left between them. The CDR3 extends over 13 amino acids. CDR3 nucleotides: TGTGCCAGCTATTCTTGGGAGCCAGATACGCAGTATTTT. It translates to CASYSWEPDTQYF.

V is TRBV20-1 and J is TRBJ2-7, with 7 bases fitting TRBD1. The CDR3 spans 16 residues. The ends lost 0 bases at V and 3 bases at J; junction bases unmatched: 11. CDR1 DFQATT and CDR2 SNEGSKA come from the germline V gene (reference sequence). The CDR3 loop reads CSARDRDRDDRYEQYF. DNA of the CDR3: TGCAGTGCTAGAGACCGGGACAGAGATGACCGCTACGAGCAGTACTTC.

This clonotype showed up many times. The V call is TRBV3-1, the J call TRBJ2-1; the D is unclear. Trimming took 1 base from V and 5 from J, leaving 3 bases between them. CDR1 LGHDT and CDR2 YNNKEL come from the germline V gene (reference sequence). The CDR3 runs to 12 residues. CDR3: CASSQVNNEQFF. The CDR3 nucleotides read TGTGCCAGCAGCCAAGTAAACAATGAGCAGTTCTTC.

This clonotype came up a few times. The chain carries TRBV6-1 and TRBJ2-6; the match to TRBD1 covers 8 bases. Germline values: CDR1 MNHNS, CDR2 SASEGT. V lost 6 bases, J lost 0 bases, and 4 bases stayed unmatched. The CDR3 is 16 amino acids. The CDR3 is CASSGQGVSGANVLTF. In DNA form, the CDR3 reads TGTGCCAGCAGCGGACAGGGCGTCTCTGGGGCCAACGTCCTGACTTTC.

This clonotype was picked up a small number of times. V is TRBV5-4 and J is TRBJ1-4; D perhaps matches TRBD1 (5 bases). V lost 3 bases, J lost 7 bases, and 16 bases lay in between. This CDR3 contains 15 residues. Germline values: CDR1 SGHNT, CDR2 YYREEE (reference sequence). This chain's CDR3 is CASSSARDLGEKLFF. In nucleotides, the CDR3 is TGTGCCAGCAGCTCCGCAAGGGACCTGGGTGAAAAACTGTTTTTT.

This clonotype was recorded many times. The V and J genes are TRBV12-3 or TRBV12-4 and TRBJ2-2; D may be TRBD1 or TRBD2 (5 bases each). This CDR3 region has 15 residues. V lost 3 bases, J lost 6 bases, and 14 bases lay in between. DNA of the CDR3: TGTGCCAGCAGTTTCCCCGGGACCGGCTCCGGGGAGCTGTTTTTT. Translated: CASSFPGTGSGELFF.

The rearrangement links TRBV7-2 to TRBJ2-5, with a possible D match to TRBD2 (6 bases). This CDR3 has 14 amino acids. Trimming stripped 6 bases from V and 5 bases from J, with 16 bases between. Per germline, CDR1 SGHTA and CDR2 FQGNSA. CDR3: CASSLIGRRETQYF. CDR3 in DNA: TGTGCCAGCAGTCTTATAGGGAGGAGGGAGACCCAGTACTTC.

This clonotype was counted a few times. The chain recombines TRBV7-2 with TRBJ2-7; 9 bases are shared with TRBD1. From germline, CDR1 is SGHTA and CDR2 FQGNSA. V trimming: 5 bases; J trimming: 5 bases; junction bases outside the gene matches: 13. The length of the CDR3 is 16 residues. DNA of the CDR3: TGTGCCAGCAGCCCCCAAGCCGGGGACAGGGTCGACGAGCAGTACTTC. Translating it yields CASSPQAGDRVDEQYF.

This clonotype was counted only a few times. The gene calls are TRBV20-1 and TRBJ1-2; D remains ambiguous. Per germline, CDR1 DFQATT and CDR2 SNEGSKA (reference sequence). V shed 4 bases and J shed 5 bases, with 14 bases lying between them. There are 13 residues in the CDR3. CDR3 sequence: CSATSQVGYGYTF. The CDR3 nucleotides are TGCAGTGCTACGTCCCAGGTCGGGTATGGCTACACCTTC.

This clonotype was seen repeatedly, ten times or more. The chain carries TRBV4-3 and TRBJ1-6, with TRBD1 as a possible D gene (5 bases). The CDR3 is 14 amino acids. V gave up 6 bases and J gave up 10 bases, with 16 bases separating them. CDR1 and CDR2 (germline): LGHNA, YSLEER. The CDR3 DNA follows: TGCGCCAGCAGATCAAGGGGACGAGGCTCACCCCTCCACTTT. It is translated as CASRSRGRGSPLHF.

V gene TRBV6-1 combines with J gene TRBJ2-7; 8 nucleotides agree with TRBD1. The germline gives CDR1 MNHNS, CDR2 SASEGT. V trimming: 6 bases; J trimming: 9 bases; junction bases outside the gene matches: 13. CDR3 length equals 14 residues. The CDR3 nucleotides read TGTGCCAGCAGAACGGGACAGGTGACGCTCGGGCAGTACTTC. Its translation: CASRTGQVTLGQYF.

This clonotype was seen a few times. This chain uses TRBV9 with TRBJ2-2; D perhaps matches TRBD2 (5 bases). V was pared by 6 bases and J by 7 bases, with 22 bases between. Germline lookup yields CDR1 SGDLS and CDR2 YYNGEE. This CDR3 has 16 amino acids. Here the CDR3 DNA reads TGTGCCAGCACCCAAAGCTCGAGGGCGGCGATCGGGGAGCTGTTTTTT. Residues: CASTQSSRAAIGELFF.

The chain uses TRBV28 and TRBJ2-7; 8 nucleotides align to TRBD1. This CDR3 has 14 residues. Losses at the gene ends were 9 bases for V and 3 bases for J; bases not matched to a gene: 10. Germline V CDR1 and CDR2: MDHEN, SYDVKM. This CDR3 is CASKAGGVDYEQYF. In DNA form, the CDR3 reads TGTGCCAGTAAAGCAGGGGGCGTCGACTACGAGCAGTACTTC.